Listed below are T cell receptor beta chains from one sample, sequenced in a study of somatic mutations in cytotoxic T cells in rheumatoid arthritis. The protocol was immunoSEQ multiplex PCR, while the TCRdb copy is restricted to in-frame clones and leaves out a portion. The sample contains some 38,000 clones, roughly four fifths of which appear only once. Source material: CD8+ T cells sorted from blood. All receptors come from a man between 40 and 49 years old in good health. Each CDR3 is given with its conserved first and last residue. The D gene is left open where the match is weak. Expanded clones are given a class, and other clones once, few, many or no size at all.

V gene	D gene	clone size	J gene	CDR3 protein	CDR3 DNA
TRBV19	.	few	TRBJ2-2	CAGASGAGELFF	TGTGCCGGGGCGTCCGGGGCCGGGGAGCTGTTTTTT
TRBV6-5	.	once	TRBJ2-7	CASSHQASYEQYF	TGTGCCAGCAGTCACCAGGCCTCCTACGAGCAGTACTTC
TRBV5-1	TRBD1	.	TRBJ1-4	CASSSVPTGGEKLFF	TGCGCCAGCAGCTCAGTCCCGACAGGGGGGGAAAAACTGTTTTTT
TRBV28	TRBD1	.	TRBJ2-5	CASRNRGRWETQYF	TGTGCCAGCAGAAACAGGGGGCGGTGGGAGACCCAGTACTTC
TRBV7-6	.	.	TRBJ2-7	CASSLGQGLYEQYF	TGTGCCAGCAGCTTAGGACAGGGACTCTACGAGCAGTACTTC
TRBV7-7	TRBD2	.	TRBJ2-5	CASSQTSGQQETQYF	TGTGCCAGCAGCCAGACTAGCGGGCAACAAGAGACCCAGTACTTC
TRBV27	.	.	TRBJ2-1	CASSLSVGREYNEQFF	TGTGCCAGCAGTTTATCGGTAGGGCGGGAATACAATGAGCAGTTCTTC
TRBV25-1	TRBD2	.	TRBJ2-7	CASSMRAGGYEQYF	TGTGCCAGCAGTATGCGAGCGGGAGGGTACGAGCAGTACTTC
TRBV28	TRBD2	.	TRBJ2-5	CASSLRRLAGGPETQYF	TGTGCCAGCAGTTTACGGCGGCTAGCGGGAGGTCCAGAGACCCAGTACTTC
TRBV28	TRBD2	.	TRBJ2-1	CASSRETSGAYNEQFF	TGTGCCAGCAGTCGCGAGACTAGCGGGGCATACAATGAGCAGTTCTTC
TRBV6-5	.	.	TRBJ1-5	CASSYTGNQPQHF	TGTGCCAGCAGTTATACCGGCAATCAGCCCCAGCATTTT
TRBV7-9	.	.	TRBJ1-5	CASSSEDQLYSNQPQHF	TGTGCCAGCAGCTCCGAGGACCAGTTGTATAGCAATCAGCCCCAGCATTTT
TRBV2	.	.	TRBJ1-5	CASRDRYNQPQHF	TGTGCCAGCAGAGACAGGTACAATCAGCCCCAGCATTTT
TRBV30	.	.	TRBJ2-7	CAWSVEPALAYEQYF	TGTGCCTGGAGTGTAGAGCCGGCGCTAGCCTACGAGCAGTACTTC
TRBV4-1	.	.	TRBJ2-1	CASSQVPSNEQFF	TGCGCCAGCAGCCAAGTCCCTAGCAATGAGCAGTTCTTC
TRBV9	.	few	TRBJ1-1	CASSVIGNTEAFF	TGTGCCAGCAGCGTAATAGGGAACACTGAAGCTTTCTTT
TRBV29-1	TRBD1	once	TRBJ2-2	CSVGDRVLGELFF	TGCAGCGTTGGGGACAGGGTGCTCGGGGAGCTGTTTTTT
TRBV19	.	.	TRBJ2-3	CASSIVGLVGDTQYF	TGTGCCAGTAGTATAGTGGGGCTAGTCGGCGATACGCAGTATTTT
TRBV19	TRBD2	.	TRBJ2-1	CASRHTSGSYNEQFF	TGTGCCAGTAGGCATACTAGCGGATCTTACAATGAGCAGTTCTTC
TRBV7-2	.	few	TRBJ2-1	CASSRLTRYNEQFF	TGTGCCAGCAGCCGCCTAACTAGGTACAATGAGCAGTTCTTC
TRBV9	.	.	TRBJ2-5	CASSVAGSQETQYF	TGTGCCAGCAGCGTAGCCGGGAGCCAAGAGACCCAGTACTTC
TRBV4-3	.	.	TRBJ1-5	CASSQDSAGLFQPQHF	TGCGCCAGCAGCCAAGACAGCGCAGGGTTGTTCCAGCCCCAGCATTTT
TRBV6-4	.	.	TRBJ2-1	CASSDSAGSYNEQFF	TGTGCCAGCAGTGACTCGGCGGGCTCCTACAATGAGCAGTTCTTC
TRBV4-1	.	.	TRBJ1-5	CASSQEFPPRDSNQPQHF	TGCGCCAGCAGCCAAGAATTCCCTCCGAGGGATAGCAATCAGCCCCAGCATTTT
TRBV7-9	TRBD1	.	TRBJ1-5	CASSEETGAGVYSNQPQHF	TGTGCCAGCAGCGAAGAGACAGGGGCTGGGGTTTATAGCAATCAGCCCCAGCATTTT
TRBV5-4	.	.	TRBJ2-7	CASSLFGEDPNEQYF	TGTGCCAGCAGCTTGTTTGGGGAGGACCCAAACGAGCAGTACTTC
TRBV28	.	once	TRBJ1-2	CASTLVRDYGYTF	TGTGCCAGCACCCTCGTTAGGGATTATGGCTACACCTTC
TRBV29-1	.	.	TRBJ2-5	CSVVGRGGHETQYF	TGCAGCGTTGTAGGTCGTGGGGGGCACGAGACCCAGTACTTC
TRBV18	TRBD1	.	TRBJ2-7	CASSPGQNYEQYF	TGTGCCAGCTCTCCGGGACAGAACTACGAGCAGTACTTC
TRBV6-6	.	.	TRBJ1-1	CASILGGPDTEAFF	TGTGCCAGCATACTAGGGGGGCCGGACACTGAAGCTTTCTTT
TRBV11-2	.	.	TRBJ2-1	CASSLDGADYNEQFF	TGTGCCAGCAGCTTAGACGGGGCCGACTACAATGAGCAGTTCTTC
TRBV27	TRBD1	.	TRBJ2-5	CASSSGQGLETQYF	TGTGCCAGCAGTTCCGGACAGGGTTTGGAGACCCAGTACTTC
TRBV5-6	.	.	TRBJ1-5	CASSMGQGQPQHF	TGTGCCAGCAGCATGGGGCAGGGTCAGCCCCAGCATTTT
TRBV11-2	TRBD2	.	TRBJ2-7	CASSIGTSGAHEQYF	TGTGCCAGCAGCATCGGGACTAGCGGAGCCCACGAGCAGTACTTC
TRBV25-1	.	.	TRBJ2-7	CASIRGYEQYF	TGTGCCAGCATCCGAGGGTACGAGCAGTACTTC
TRBV15	.	.	TRBJ2-3	CATSSGQASTDTQYF	TGTGCCACCAGCTCCGGGCAGGCGAGCACAGATACGCAGTATTTT
TRBV7-9	.	.	TRBJ2-1	CASSPGGLRSYNEQFF	TGTGCCAGCAGCCCCGGCGGACTTCGCTCCTACAATGAGCAGTTCTTC